This TCR beta chain came from a study of radiotherapy plus CTLA-4 blockade in lung cancer. Study information: Around 19% of enrolled patients responded objectively, and over 30% had disease control. Study-wide findings and caveats: It was early blood T cell clone dynamics, with interferon-beta, that reportedly best predicted response. Expansion of tumor-derived TCR clones was observed in blood after radiotherapy plus ipilimumab.

As to this clone: What it binds is not known.

CTLA-4 blockade with ipilimumab, together with focal radiation, was given to patients with chemo-refractory metastatic non-small-cell lung cancer. Sequencing was performed with immunoSEQ multiplex PCR; in TCRdb, only in-frame clones are kept and a portion is missing. The table shows over 50,000 clones, with around 80% occurring only once. The CDR3 loop spans 13 amino acids. Germline V lookup: CDR1 SGHVS, CDR2 FQNEAQ. The V segment lost 5 bases and the J segment 4 bases; nucleotides outside the gene matches: 1. The receptor's source is a human donor with non-small cell lung cancer who had a complete response to radiotherapy plus ipilimumab. The V and J genes are TRBV7-8 and TRBJ1-2; 10 positions match TRBD1. The sequences come from peripheral blood, collected from a patient treated with radiotherapy plus ipilimumab. The CDR3 DNA follows: TGTGCCAGCAGCGGGGACAGGGGCTATGGCTACACCTTC. This encodes CASSGDRGYGYTF. Combining the CDR3 with reference TRBV7-8 and TRBJ1-2 gives the whole variable domain GAGVSQSPRYKVAKRGQDVALRCDPISGHVSLFWYQQALGQGPEFLTYFQNEAQLDKSGLPSDRFFAERPEGSVSTLKIQRTQQEDSAVYLCASSGDRGYGYTFGSGTRLTVV.